Below, 29 T cell receptor beta chains from the same sample are listed, as sequenced in a study of T cells after yellow fever vaccination. TCRdb re-called the 5' RACE reads through MiXCR, storing one row per CDR3 protein. This table has some 350,000 distinct CDR3 sequences, over 5% appearing once. The sequencing here drew on PBMCs, taken 5 days after the yellow fever booster vaccination. The receptors were sampled from a man aged 30 to 45 who received the YFV17D yellow fever vaccine.

This clonotype was observed at least ten times. The V gene is TRBV12-3 or TRBV12-4, the J gene TRBJ2-6; weak D call: TRBD1 (6 bases). The ends were cut back, 8 bases at V and 0 bases at J, with 17 bases in the middle. The CDR3 covers 17 residues. The CDR3 DNA reads as TGTGCCAGCGCCAGGGACACCATGTTCTCTGGGGCCAACGTCCTGACTTTC. This gives the protein CASARDTMFSGANVLTF.

This clonotype was picked up many times. V is TRBV23-1 and J is TRBJ2-1, with 9 nucleotides matching TRBD1. TRBV23-1 is marked as an open reading frame, function uncertain. CDR3 length: 16 amino acids. J lost 8 bases, V lost 7 bases, and 15 bases had no gene match. DNA for the CDR3: TGCGCCAGCACTGACAGGGGGACGGCGGACGGTCATGAGCAGTTCTTC. This translates into CASTDRGTADGHEQFF.

This clonotype has only a few counts. V usage is TRBV28 and J usage is TRBJ1-6; a possible D gene is TRBD1 (6 bases). From germline, CDR1 is MDHEN and CDR2 SYDVKM. The CDR3 loop spans 14 amino acids. V lost 5 bases and J lost 7, with 12 bases in between. CDR3 nucleotides: TGTGCCAGCAGTCCCCAGGGGCTAAATTCACCCCTCCACTTT. It yields the protein CASSPQGLNSPLHF.

The chain recombines TRBV5-4 with TRBJ2-7; 10 bases align to TRBD2. Per germline, CDR1 SGHNT and CDR2 YYREEE (reference sequence). The junction had 8 bases not matched to a gene; V was cut back by 4 bases and J by 4 bases. There are 15 residues in the CDR3. The CDR3 spells CASSLGTSDMYEQYF. The CDR3 coding sequence is TGTGCCAGCAGCCTCGGGACTAGCGATATGTACGAGCAGTACTTC.

V is TRBV2 and J is TRBJ2-6; possibly TRBD1 for D (6 bases). The CDR3 is 16 residues long. CDR1 SNHLY and CDR2 FYNNEI come from the germline V gene. The V end was cut by 3 bases, the J end by 1 base, with 10 bases between. This chain's CDR3 is CASSETGTSGANVLTF. In nucleotides, the CDR3 is TGTGCCAGCAGTGAGACAGGCACGTCTGGGGCCAACGTCCTGACTTTC. Complete variable domain (other parts from reference TRBV2 and TRBJ2-6): EPEVTQTPSHQVTQMGQEVILRCVPISNHLYFYWYRQILGQKVEFLVSFYNNEISEKSEIFDDQFSVERPDGSNFTLKIRSTKLEDSAMYFCASSETGTSGANVLTFGAGSRLTVL.

Many counts were recorded for this clonotype. The V and J genes are TRBV5-6 and TRBJ1-6; D unclear. Germline-derived CDR1 and CDR2 are SGHDT and YYEEEE. The CDR3 runs 13 residues. V gave up 4 bases and J gave up 7 bases, with 9 bases separating them. CDR3 in amino acids: CASSPSPNSPLHF. The CDR3 DNA sequence: TGTGCCAGCAGCCCATCACCCAATTCACCCCTCCACTTT.

The chain is built from TRBV7-2 and TRBJ1-2; maybe TRBD1 (6 bases). Trimming pared 5 bases from V and 8 bases from J, leaving 15 bases between. Germline CDR1 reads SGHTA; CDR2 reads FQGNSA. The CDR3 is 13 residues long. The CDR3 sequence is CASSKTGPLGYTF. DNA for the CDR3: TGTGCCAGCAGCAAAACAGGGCCGTTAGGCTACACCTTC.

The sample holds many counts of this clonotype. The J gene is TRBJ2-1, the V gene TRBV20-1; D is ambiguous. Germline loops: CDR1 DFQATT, CDR2 SNEGSKA (reference sequence). The CDR3 length is 10 residues. Trimming pared 6 bases from V and 10 bases from J, leaving 10 bases between. CDR3: CSARSHEQFF. The DNA for the CDR3 is TGCAGTGCAAGATCGCACGAGCAGTTCTTC.

The table lists this clonotype with many counts. The chain joins TRBV7-2 to TRBJ2-1, with 11 bases fitting TRBD2. The V segment lost 5 bases and the J segment 4 bases; nucleotides outside the gene matches: 4. The CDR3 contains 15 residues. From germline, CDR1 is SGHTA and CDR2 FQGNSA. The chain's CDR3 is CASSEGLAEYNEQFF. In DNA, the CDR3 is TGTGCCAGCAGCGAGGGACTAGCGGAATACAATGAGCAGTTCTTC.

This clonotype has a count of ten or more. The chain employs TRBV5-1 and TRBJ2-5; unclear D gene. There are 13 residues in the CDR3. The ends were cut back, 4 bases at V and 3 bases at J, with 10 bases in the middle. Germline V lookup: CDR1 SGHRS, CDR2 YFSETQ. The CDR3 coding sequence is TGCGCCAGCAGCCCCGGATTGAAAGAGACCCAGTACTTC. Translated: CASSPGLKETQYF.

This clonotype was detected ten times or more. The chain couples TRBV20-1 to TRBJ2-3; 13 bases agree with TRBD2. The ends lost 4 bases at V and 1 base at J; junction bases unmatched: 8. The CDR3 sequence is 17 residues long. Germline V gene data show CDR1 as DFQATT and CDR2 as SNEGSKA (reference sequence). The CDR3 coding sequence is TGCAGTGCTACGAGCCGCGGGACTAGCGGGGGCACAGATACGCAGTATTTT. Its translation is CSATSRGTSGGTDTQYF.

This clonotype was picked up a small number of times. V usage is TRBV12-3 or TRBV12-4 and J usage is TRBJ1-2, with D possibly being TRBD1 (5 bases). This CDR3 spans 14 amino acids. V was shortened by 4 bases and J by 8 bases, with 17 bases between the two germline ends. Here the CDR3 DNA reads TGTGCCAGCAGTTACCCGGGACCCAGGATGGGCTACACCTTC. Its translation is CASSYPGPRMGYTF.

There are a few counts of this clonotype. The chain has TRBV7-2 and TRBJ2-1, with TRBD2 identical over 13 bases. Germline loops: CDR1 SGHTA, CDR2 FQGNSA. CDR3 length: 16 residues. With 2 bases clipped from V and 4 bases from J, the junction kept 2 bases outside the gene matches. CDR3 in DNA: TGTGCCAGCAGCTTATTGGGACTAGCGGGATACAATGAGCAGTTCTTC. Amino acid sequence: CASSLLGLAGYNEQFF.

This clonotype showed up many times. The rearrangement links TRBV7-2 to TRBJ2-1, with D perhaps TRBD2 (5 bases). The germline CDR1 and CDR2 sequences are SGHTA and FQGNSA. Trimming pared 3 bases from V and 0 bases from J, leaving 12 bases between. The CDR3 has 16 residues. The CDR3 protein is CASSLEADSSYNEQFF. In DNA, the CDR3 is TGTGCCAGCAGCTTGGAAGCGGATAGCTCCTACAATGAGCAGTTCTTC.

A few counts support this clonotype. The chain joins TRBV4-2 to TRBJ2-5; D is possibly TRBD2 (5 bases). This CDR3 region has 17 residues. V dropped 1 base and J dropped 5 bases, with 20 bases sitting between them. Germline V gene lookup returns CDR1 LGHNA and CDR2 YNFKEQ. The DNA of the CDR3 is TGTGCCAGCAGCCAAGGCTTGGGTTGGGAAAGGAGGGAGACCCAGTACTTC. Its protein is CASSQGLGWERRETQYF.

V usage is TRBV6-6 and J usage is TRBJ2-7; TRBD2 matches 8 bases. The CDR3 is made up of 13 amino acids. The germline gives CDR1 MNHNY, CDR2 SVGAGI (reference sequence). V dropped 10 bases and J dropped 7; count of bases not matched to a gene: 12. The CDR3 region is CATTEGPGGEQYF. The CDR3 DNA reads TGTGCCACGACAGAGGGCCCGGGGGGGGAGCAGTACTTC.

In DNA, the CDR3 is TGTGCCACCAGTGCCAGCGGGTTCAGGAATGAGCAGTTCTTC. Translating it yields CATSASGFRNEQFF. V gene TRBV24-1 combines with J gene TRBJ2-1; D possibly corresponds to TRBD2 (6 bases). Germline V lookup: CDR1 KGHDR, CDR2 SFDVKD. Trimming left V 5 bases short and J 7 bases short, with 14 bases between. This CDR3 has 14 residues.

The V call is TRBV20-1, the J call TRBJ2-1, with 7 positions matching TRBD2. Germline V gene data show CDR1 as DFQATT and CDR2 as SNEGSKA (reference sequence). The CDR3 contains 13 residues. V shed 3 bases and J 7 bases; nucleotides not matched to a gene: 6. CDR3 bases: TGCAGTGCTAGGGTTACCGGGGGGAATGAGCAGTTCTTC. This gives the protein CSARVTGGNEQFF.

This chain links TRBV5-1 with TRBJ2-5; D might be TRBD2 (5 bases). CDR1 SGHRS and CDR2 YFSETQ come from the germline V gene. V dropped 4 bases and J dropped 0 bases, with 13 bases sitting between them. The CDR3 is 15 amino acids. CDR3 region: CASSPLGGHQETQYF. The CDR3 region has the DNA TGCGCCAGCAGCCCGCTCGGAGGTCACCAAGAGACCCAGTACTTC.

This clonotype was picked up many times. This rearrangement joins TRBV5-1 to TRBJ2-2; D ambiguous. The germline V and J ends were trimmed by 2 bases and 4 bases, with 15 bases remaining between them. CDR1 SGHRS and CDR2 YFSETQ come from the germline V gene. This CDR3 is built from 16 residues. The CDR3 loop reads CASSFPDTYGTGELFF. DNA for the CDR3: TGCGCCAGCAGCTTCCCCGACACCTACGGCACCGGGGAGCTGTTTTTT.

This clonotype was detected only a few times. The rearrangement joins TRBV19 to TRBJ2-1, with D perhaps matching TRBD1 (5 bases). The germline V and J ends were trimmed by 4 bases and 3 bases, with 10 bases remaining between them. This CDR3 spans 14 amino acids. Germline V gene lookup returns CDR1 LNHDA and CDR2 SQIVND (reference sequence). Here the CDR3 reads CASSNSGHYNEQFF. The CDR3, as DNA: TGTGCCAGTAGTAACTCAGGGCACTACAATGAGCAGTTCTTC.

The chain joins TRBV29-1 to TRBJ2-5; no definite D call. The CDR3 extends over 10 amino acids. In germline, CDR1 is SQVTM, CDR2 ANQGSEA. Trimming pared 7 bases from V and 5 bases from J, leaving 8 bases between. The CDR3 loop is CSGLRETQYF. CDR3 sequence (DNA): TGCAGCGGTCTACGGGAGACCCAGTACTTC.

The chain links TRBV20-1 to TRBJ2-1; 7 bases are shared with TRBD2. Per the germline V gene, CDR1 is DFQATT and CDR2 is SNEGSKA (reference sequence). The ends lost 7 bases at V and 8 bases at J; junction bases unmatched: 11. The CDR3 is made up of 13 amino acids. This CDR3 reads CSVEREAYHEQFF. CDR3 DNA: TGCAGTGTTGAGCGGGAAGCGTACCATGAGCAGTTCTTC.

The table lists this clonotype with many counts. V is TRBV7-2 and J is TRBJ2-3; either TRBD1 or TRBD2 may supply D (6 bases each). V lost 5 bases and J lost 2, with 17 bases in between. Germline V lookup: CDR1 SGHTA, CDR2 FQGNSA. This CDR3 is 16 amino acids long. The CDR3 bases are TGTGCCAGCAGCAAAAATGGGGGGCTCTTCACAGATACGCAGTATTTT. Its translation: CASSKNGGLFTDTQYF.

This clonotype has at least ten counts. V gene TRBV20-1 combines with J gene TRBJ2-1; D perhaps matches TRBD1 (6 bases). Deletions cut 6 bases from V and 14 bases from J, with 17 bases between. The CDR3 is 11 amino acids. Germline lookup yields CDR1 DFQATT and CDR2 SNEGSKA (reference sequence). The CDR3 is CSAKRQVAEFF. The CDR3, as DNA: TGCAGTGCCAAGAGACAGGTGGCGGAGTTCTTC.

This sequence joins TRBV7-2 and TRBJ1-2; D not resolved. This CDR3 is 15 amino acids long. Germline CDR1 is SGHTA and CDR2 is FQGNSA. Trimming cost V 1 base and J 0 bases, with 9 bases left between them. The CDR3 loop is CASSLVMGSNYGYTF. CDR3 coding DNA: TGTGCCAGCAGCTTAGTAATGGGATCTAACTATGGCTACACCTTC.

A few counts support this clonotype. This rearrangement joins TRBV9 to TRBJ2-5; 7 bases are a match to TRBD2. Trimming took 4 bases from V and 5 from J; bases not matched to a gene: 11. This CDR3 region has 15 residues. Germline V lookup: CDR1 SGDLS, CDR2 YYNGEE. This CDR3 reads CASSPTSAMFETQYF. In nucleotides, the CDR3 is TGTGCCAGCAGCCCCACTAGCGCCATGTTTGAGACCCAGTACTTC.

The table lists this clonotype with many counts. The chain recombines TRBV5-6 with TRBJ2-2; 7 bases line up with TRBD1. The trim removed 4 bases at V and 5 bases at J, leaving 8 bases unmatched. In germline, CDR1 is SGHDT, CDR2 YYEEEE. CDR3 size: 15 residues. CDR3 nucleotides: TGTGCCAGCAGCCGAAACGACAGGGATACCGGGGAGCTGTTTTTT. Protein: CASSRNDRDTGELFF.

This clonotype was detected a few times. The chain couples TRBV11-2 to TRBJ2-1; 7 bases map to TRBD1. The V segment lost 4 bases and the J segment 3 bases; nucleotides outside the gene matches: 6. Per the germline V gene, CDR1 is SGHAT and CDR2 is FQNNGV. This CDR3 contains 15 residues. The CDR3 loop is CASSSPGQYYNEQFF. The CDR3, as DNA: TGTGCCAGCAGCTCGCCGGGACAGTACTACAATGAGCAGTTCTTC.